What follows describes a single TCR beta chain. The CDR3 is 15 amino acids. The germline V and J ends were trimmed by 5 bases and 0 bases, with 11 bases remaining between them. The germline V gene has CDR1 MNHEY and CDR2 SMNVEV (reference sequence). The data belong to a study of blood T cell repertoires in COVID-19. Overall study: Donors in the United States, Italy and Spain gave samples during acute or convalescent COVID-19. PBMCs, B-cell-depleted T cells, or T cells provided the cDNA or gDNA that made up the material.

In the authors' methods: For nucleated cells, counts were estimated from reference gene primer amplification. Generated by immunoSEQ multiplex PCR, the TCRdb table keeps only in-frame clones and is missing some. V and J calls and clone size are copied from that table; D and trimming were computed from the DNA. The data hold 6,200 or so clones, with roughly four fifths observed a single time. Sequenced: peripheral blood. This rearrangement joins TRBV27 to TRBJ2-1; D uncertain. The clonotype originates from a man aged 60 to 75 with acute or convalescent COVID-19. The CDR3 region has the DNA TGTGCCAGCAGTAAATACTCGAGCTCCTACAATGAGCAGTTCTTC. Residues: CASSKYSSSYNEQFF.